This TCR beta chain was documented in a study of T cells in Graves' hyperthyroidism and ophthalmopathy. The CDR3 has 15 residues. Trimming shortened V by 5 bases and J by 3 bases, and 14 bases separated the two germline ends. Germline CDR1 reads SEHNR; CDR2 reads FQNEAQ (reference sequence). The CDR3 regions of TCR beta were amplified from RNA transcripts. With the HTBI primer set, the TCR CDR3 went through a first round of RT-PCR. TCRdb reanalysed the multiplex PCR reads using MiXCR and keeps one entry per CDR3 protein. The sample holds about 270,000 distinct CDR3 sequences, 20% to 25% seen once. This clonotype was counted ten times or more.

The chain uses TRBV7-9 and TRBJ1-5, with D possibly being TRBD1 (6 bases). Sequencing was done on a sample of blood. This sequence was found in a man aged 30 to 39 with Graves' ophthalmopathy. Here the CDR3 DNA reads TGTGCCAGCAGCCCGTCAGGGGATTCCAATCAGCCCCAGCATTTT. The encoded protein is CASSPSGDSNQPQHF.